These T cell receptor beta chains were read from a single sample in a study of T cells in Graves' hyperthyroidism and ophthalmopathy. TCRdb independently ran MiXCR on the multiplex PCR reads; one entry per CDR3 protein. The sample has 600,000 or so distinct CDR3 sequences; 13% to 15% are singletons. Material for sequencing was blood. These receptors all come from a woman in her forties or fifties with Graves' ophthalmopathy. CDR3s include the opening cysteine and the closing phenylalanine or tryptophan. D genes are given only for firm matches. Only part of the rows carry a size: once, few, many, or a class if the clone is expanded.

TRBV28	TRBJ2-3	TRBD2	.	TGTGCCAGCAGTTCGTACAGGGTCACTAGCGGGAGCCGAGATACGCAGTATTTT	CASSSYRVTSGSRDTQYF
TRBV20-1	TRBJ1-4	.	.	TGCAGTGCTAGACAAGATGATGAAAAACTGTTTTTT	CSARQDDEKLFF
TRBV28	TRBJ2-6	.	few	TGTGCCAGCAGTACCGAGCCCATCCCCCTGACTTTC	CASSTEPIPLTF
TRBV24-1	TRBJ1-2	.	.	TGTGCCACCAGTGATTCCCTCTATGGCTACACCTTC	CATSDSLYGYTF
TRBV6-2/TRBV6-3	TRBJ2-4	TRBD2	many	TGTGCCACCACCGAGGCACCCGGGACTAGCGGGATTCACCGTAACATTCAGTACTTC	CATTEAPGTSGIHRNIQYF
TRBV6-5	TRBJ2-1	TRBD2	few	TGTGCCAGCAGACTCGGACAGGGGACTAGCGGGACTGTCGATGAGCAGTTCTTC	CASRLGQGTSGTVDEQFF
TRBV7-2	TRBJ2-7	.	.	TGTGCCAGCAGCTTAGAGAGTAGCGGACCATACGAGCAGTACTTC	CASSLESSGPYEQYF
TRBV9	TRBJ1-3	.	.	TGTGCCAGCAGCGTAGGCACAGGGAACTCTGGAAACACCATATATTTT	CASSVGTGNSGNTIYF
TRBV3-1	TRBJ2-2	.	many	TGTGCCAGCAGCCAAAAATCAGGGTCCGGGGAGCTGTTTTTT	CASSQKSGSGELFF
TRBV5-1	TRBJ1-1	.	many	TGCGCCAGCAGCTTGGGAGGGGAGGGCACTGAAGCTTTCTTT	CASSLGGEGTEAFF
TRBV7-2	TRBJ1-4	.	many	TGTGCCAGCAGCTCCAGACGGGCCTTTGAAAAACTGTTTTTT	CASSSRRAFEKLFF
TRBV2	TRBJ2-1	.	.	TGTGCCAGAGGACTAAACTCCTACAATGAGCAGTTCTTC	CARGLNSYNEQFF
TRBV7-2	TRBJ2-2	TRBD2	many	TGTGCCAGCAGCTTAAATGGCGGGAGGACCAACACCGGGGAGCTGTTTTTT	CASSLNGGRTNTGELFF
TRBV2	TRBJ2-7	TRBD2	many	TGTGCCAGCAGCCCCGGGACTAGCATCTACGAGCAGTACTTC	CASSPGTSIYEQYF
TRBV12-3/TRBV12-4	TRBJ2-7	TRBD2	.	TGTGCCAGCAGTTTACCCGGACTAGCGGGAGCCTACGAGCAGTACTTC	CASSLPGLAGAYEQYF
TRBV20-1	TRBJ2-7	.	many	TGCAGTGGAGGGGCGGACTCCTACGAGCAGTACTTC	CSGGADSYEQYF
TRBV4-2	TRBJ2-4	.	few	TGTGCCAGCAGCCAAGTCAAAGCCAAAAACATTCAGTACTTC	CASSQVKAKNIQYF
TRBV10-3	TRBJ2-1	TRBD2	many	TGTGCCACCGCGGGACTAGCGGGATCCAATGAGCAGTTCTTC	CATAGLAGSNEQFF
TRBV6-1	TRBJ1-5	.	many	TGTGCCAGCAGTGAAGCAGGGAGGAGCAATCAGCCCCAGCATTTT	CASSEAGRSNQPQHF
TRBV6-2/TRBV6-3	TRBJ2-7	.	few	TGTGCCAGCAGACCCCATCACGGTGACAGGAGTACCGAGCAGTACTTC	CASRPHHGDRSTEQYF
TRBV7-2	TRBJ2-1	TRBD2	many	TGTGCCAGCAGCTTAGAAGGGACTAGCGGGAGGGCCTACAATGAGCAGTTCTTC	CASSLEGTSGRAYNEQFF
TRBV6-2/TRBV6-3	TRBJ2-7	TRBD2	many	TGTGCCAGCAGTTACAGGGCGGGGGACGAGCAGTACTTC	CASSYRAGDEQYF
TRBV20-1	TRBJ2-7	TRBD2	few	TGCAGTGCTAGGATGCTTGCGTCTAGCGGAACCTACGAGCAGTACTTC	CSARMLASSGTYEQYF
TRBV3-1	TRBJ2-7	.	many	TGTGCCAGCAGCGACCAGACCTACGAGCAGTACTTC	CASSDQTYEQYF
TRBV7-2	TRBJ1-5	TRBD1	few	TGTGCCAGCAGCGGACCGACAGGGACCAATCAGCCCCAGCATTTT	CASSGPTGTNQPQHF
TRBV5-1	TRBJ2-7	.	.	TGCGCCAGCAGCTTGGCCCAGGGGCCGATTTACGAGCAGTACTTC	CASSLAQGPIYEQYF
TRBV5-1	TRBJ2-6	TRBD1	few	TGCGCCAGCAGAAGGACAGGGGGCCCCTCTGGGGCCAACGTCCTGACTTTC	CASRRTGGPSGANVLTF
TRBV7-6	TRBJ2-5	TRBD2	many	TGTGCCAGCAGCCCCAGGACTAGCGGGATATATGTGACCCAGTACTTC	CASSPRTSGIYVTQYF
TRBV5-4	TRBJ1-1	.	once	TGTGCCAGTCAGTTCGTGGTGAACACTGAAGCTTTCTTT	CASQFVVNTEAFF
TRBV4-3	TRBJ1-6	.	.	TGCGCCAGCAGCCAAGGAGAATTTAATTCACCCCTCCACTTT	CASSQGEFNSPLHF
TRBV24-1	TRBJ2-1	TRBD2	many	TGTGCCACCAGTCACCCCGGACTAGCGGACAATGAGCAGTTCTTC	CATSHPGLADNEQFF
TRBV6-2/TRBV6-3	TRBJ2-1	.	many	TGTGCCAGCAACTACGGTGGGCGCTACAATGAGCAGTTCTTC	CASNYGGRYNEQFF
TRBV29-1	TRBJ2-5	TRBD2	many	TGCAGCGTCCCTACTAGCGGCCAAGAGACCCAGTACTTC	CSVPTSGQETQYF
TRBV7-2	TRBJ1-6	.	few	TGTGCCAGCAGCCGGGCGGGGAATTCACCCCTCCACTTT	CASSRAGNSPLHF
TRBV7-9	TRBJ2-7	TRBD2	many	TGTGCCAGCAGCCCACCCTCGGGACTAGCGGGAGCCTACGAGCAGTACTTC	CASSPPSGLAGAYEQYF
TRBV29-1	TRBJ1-1	TRBD1	few	TGCAGCGCATTGACAGGGGGAGGGACTGAAGCTTTCTTT	CSALTGGGTEAFF
TRBV5-8	TRBJ2-5	.	many	TGTGCCAGCAGCTTGGGGGGGGCGACAGAAGGGGAGACCCAGTACTTC	CASSLGGATEGETQYF
TRBV2	TRBJ2-3	TRBD2	many	TGTGCCAGCGGCCCCTTGGGGGGGACGCAGTATTTT	CASGPLGGTQYF
TRBV6-5	TRBJ2-1	.	many	TGTGCCAGCAGTTACTCCGGGCTAGGCCACGGCAATGAGCAGTTCTTC	CASSYSGLGHGNEQFF
TRBV27	TRBJ1-1	.	.	TGTGCCAGCAGTTTGAGGGCTCGTAAGACTGAAGCTTTCTTT	CASSLRARKTEAFF
TRBV6-1	TRBJ2-5	.	many	TGTGCCAGCAAACTTGGGCGGGAGACCCAGTACTTC	CASKLGRETQYF
TRBV19	TRBJ1-4	TRBD1	once	TGTGCCAGTAGCACTGGGACAGCCTCCAATGAAAAACTGTTTTTT	CASSTGTASNEKLFF
TRBV27	TRBJ1-2	.	.	TGTGCCAGCAGTATCCACAGGCTTAACTATGGCTACACCTTC	CASSIHRLNYGYTF
TRBV7-2	TRBJ1-2	.	many	TGTGCCAGCAGCTTAGGGCCGCTGGGCTACACCTTC	CASSLGPLGYTF
TRBV4-3	TRBJ1-5	TRBD1	few	TGCGCCAGCAGCCAAGATCTGACGTGGACAGGGGATAGTCAGCCCCAGCATTTT	CASSQDLTWTGDSQPQHF